Listed below are T cell receptor beta chains from one sample, sequenced in a study of blood T cell repertoires in COVID-19. Profiled with immunoSEQ multiplex PCR; TCRdb holds only in-frame clones, not every one. The table records some 75,000 clones, 80% of them present only once. Sample: peripheral blood. The receptors stem from a man in his fifties or sixties with COVID-19, enrolled during active disease. Both conserved end residues are part of each CDR3. Fields, in order: V gene, clone size, J gene, D gene, CDR3 length, CDR3 protein, CDR3 DNA. The D gene is left open where the match is weak. Only part of the rows carry a size: once, few, many, or a class if the clone is expanded.

v_gene: TRBV5-1; abundance: -; j_gene: TRBJ1-1; d_gene: TRBD1; len: 13; CDR3aa: CASSRTGFTEAFF; CDR3nt: TGCGCCAGCAGCCGGACAGGGTTCACTGAAGCTTTCTTT
v_gene: TRBV7-9; abundance: -; j_gene: TRBJ2-1; d_gene: -; len: 14; CDR3aa: CASSLESADNEQFF; CDR3nt: TGTGCCAGCAGCTTAGAAAGCGCCGACAATGAGCAGTTCTTC
v_gene: TRBV4-1; abundance: -; j_gene: TRBJ2-7; d_gene: TRBD2; len: 14; CDR3aa: CASSLSGRALEQYF; CDR3nt: TGCGCCAGCAGTCTTAGCGGGAGGGCTCTCGAGCAGTACTTC
v_gene: TRBV14; abundance: -; j_gene: TRBJ1-1; d_gene: TRBD1; len: 14; CDR3aa: CASSHRGPNTEAFF; CDR3nt: TGTGCCAGCAGCCACAGGGGGCCGAACACTGAAGCTTTCTTT
v_gene: TRBV6-5; abundance: -; j_gene: TRBJ1-1; d_gene: TRBD1; len: 14; CDR3aa: CASRIGTGSWWAFF; CDR3nt: TGTGCCAGCAGAATAGGGACAGGGTCTTGGTGGGCTTTCTTT
v_gene: TRBV9; abundance: -; j_gene: TRBJ1-2; d_gene: -; len: 15; CDR3aa: CASSPYAGGTYGYTF; CDR3nt: TGTGCCAGCAGCCCTTATGCGGGGGGCACCTATGGCTACACCTTC
v_gene: TRBV19; abundance: -; j_gene: TRBJ2-3; d_gene: TRBD1; len: 15; CDR3aa: CASNPTGKSTDTQYF; CDR3nt: TGTGCCAGTAATCCGACAGGGAAAAGCACAGATACGCAGTATTTT
v_gene: TRBV5-6; abundance: -; j_gene: TRBJ2-4; d_gene: TRBD1; len: 14; CDR3aa: CASSRGQGANIQYF; CDR3nt: TGTGCCAGCAGCCGAGGACAGGGGGCCAACATTCAGTACTTC
v_gene: TRBV7-8; abundance: -; j_gene: TRBJ2-1; d_gene: TRBD2; len: 16; CDR3aa: CASSLEVLAGWNEQFF; CDR3nt: TGTGCCAGCAGCTTAGAGGTACTAGCGGGATGGAATGAGCAGTTCTTC
v_gene: TRBV30; abundance: few; j_gene: TRBJ1-2; d_gene: -; len: 14; CDR3aa: CAWRFTGANYGYTF; CDR3nt: TGTGCCTGGAGGTTCACCGGGGCTAACTATGGCTACACCTTC
v_gene: TRBV3-1/TRBV3-2; abundance: -; j_gene: TRBJ2-7; d_gene: TRBD1; len: 12; CDR3aa: CASRRTGGEQYF; CDR3nt: TGTGCCAGCAGACGGACAGGGGGCGAGCAGTACTTC
v_gene: TRBV10-3; abundance: -; j_gene: TRBJ2-5; d_gene: TRBD2; len: 17; CDR3aa: CASNKLAGVGREETQYF; CDR3nt: TGTGCCAGCAATAAACTAGCGGGAGTGGGACGAGAGGAGACCCAGTACTTC
v_gene: TRBV2; abundance: few; j_gene: TRBJ2-2; d_gene: -; len: 15; CDR3aa: CASSARTGLTGELFF; CDR3nt: TGTGCCAGCAGTGCAAGAACAGGGTTAACCGGGGAGCTGTTTTTT
v_gene: TRBV5-6; abundance: -; j_gene: TRBJ2-3; d_gene: TRBD2; len: 18; CDR3aa: CASSSLAGALGPTDTQYF; CDR3nt: TGTGCCAGCAGCTCCCTAGCGGGAGCGCTTGGACCCACAGATACGCAGTATTTT
v_gene: TRBV7-9; abundance: -; j_gene: TRBJ2-2; d_gene: TRBD2; len: 16; CDR3aa: CASRWIGLADTGELFF; CDR3nt: TGTGCCAGCAGGTGGATTGGACTAGCGGACACCGGGGAGCTGTTTTTT
v_gene: TRBV2; abundance: -; j_gene: TRBJ1-2; d_gene: -; len: 15; CDR3aa: CASSVTNPRSYGYTF; CDR3nt: TGTGCCAGCAGTGTCACGAACCCGCGGAGCTATGGCTACACCTTC
v_gene: TRBV2; abundance: -; j_gene: TRBJ1-1; d_gene: TRBD1; len: 17; CDR3aa: CASTIFSGTGAITEAFF; CDR3nt: TGTGCCAGCACCATATTCTCCGGGACAGGGGCGATCACTGAAGCTTTCTTT
v_gene: TRBV30; abundance: -; j_gene: TRBJ2-1; d_gene: -; len: 14; CDR3aa: CAWSVLQVTNEQFF; CDR3nt: TGTGCCTGGAGTGTACTACAGGTTACCAATGAGCAGTTCTTC
v_gene: TRBV19; abundance: -; j_gene: TRBJ1-6; d_gene: -; len: 14; CDR3aa: CASSMSGDNSPLHF; CDR3nt: TGTGCCAGTAGTATGTCAGGGGATAATTCACCCCTCCACTTT
v_gene: TRBV4-2; abundance: -; j_gene: TRBJ1-4; d_gene: -; len: 16; CDR3aa: CASRRQQDSTNEKLFF; CDR3nt: TGTGCCAGCAGGCGCCAACAGGATTCAACTAATGAAAAACTGTTTTTT
v_gene: TRBV6-4; abundance: once; j_gene: TRBJ2-3; d_gene: -; len: 16; CDR3aa: CASSDSRGSGADTQYF; CDR3nt: TGTGCCAGCAGTGACTCTCGGGGGAGTGGGGCAGATACGCAGTATTTT
v_gene: TRBV7-2; abundance: -; j_gene: TRBJ1-6; d_gene: -; len: 17; CDR3aa: CASSLGPRDGGASPLHF; CDR3nt: TGTGCCAGCAGCTTAGGGCCCCGGGACGGAGGGGCGTCACCCCTCCACTTT
v_gene: TRBV7-3; abundance: few; j_gene: TRBJ1-1; d_gene: TRBD1; len: 14; CDR3aa: CASSLTGSNTEAFF; CDR3nt: TGTGCCAGCAGCTTGACAGGGTCGAACACTGAAGCTTTCTTT
v_gene: TRBV7-3; abundance: -; j_gene: TRBJ2-1; d_gene: TRBD2; len: 16; CDR3aa: CASSLLAGGEDNEQFF; CDR3nt: TGTGCCAGCAGCCTTCTAGCGGGAGGGGAAGACAATGAGCAGTTCTTC
v_gene: TRBV19; abundance: few; j_gene: TRBJ1-5; d_gene: -; len: 16; CDR3aa: CASTSGHRTSFQPQHF; CDR3nt: TGTGCCAGTACCTCAGGACACAGGACGAGTTTTCAGCCCCAGCATTTT
v_gene: TRBV28; abundance: -; j_gene: TRBJ1-2; d_gene: -; len: 13; CDR3aa: CASSLISSRGYTF; CDR3nt: TGTGCCAGCAGTTTAATCTCCAGTCGTGGCTACACCTTC
v_gene: TRBV3-1/TRBV3-2; abundance: -; j_gene: TRBJ1-1; d_gene: TRBD1; len: 16; CDR3aa: CASSGTGGAFGTEAFF; CDR3nt: TGTGCCAGCAGCGGAACAGGGGGCGCCTTCGGAACTGAAGCTTTCTTT
v_gene: TRBV19; abundance: -; j_gene: TRBJ1-5; d_gene: TRBD1; len: 14; CDR3aa: CACHRGEGNQPQHF; CDR3nt: TGTGCCTGCCACAGGGGAGAGGGCAATCAGCCCCAGCATTTT
v_gene: TRBV4-3; abundance: -; j_gene: TRBJ1-2; d_gene: TRBD1; len: 15; CDR3aa: CASSQRLDRSYGYTF; CDR3nt: TGCGCCAGCAGCCAGAGATTGGACAGGTCCTATGGCTACACCTTC
v_gene: TRBV29-1; abundance: -; j_gene: TRBJ2-3; d_gene: TRBD2; len: 15; CDR3aa: CSVRTSGSSTDTQYF; CDR3nt: TGCAGCGTAAGGACTAGCGGGAGTAGCACAGATACGCAGTATTTT
v_gene: TRBV28; abundance: -; j_gene: TRBJ2-3; d_gene: -; len: 13; CDR3aa: CASRTDRRDTQYF; CDR3nt: TGTGCCAGCAGGACAGATCGTCGAGATACGCAGTATTTT
v_gene: TRBV28; abundance: -; j_gene: TRBJ2-7; d_gene: -; len: 10; CDR3aa: CASSFRPEYF; CDR3nt: TGTGCCAGCAGTTTTCGTCCCGAGTACTTC
v_gene: TRBV6-5; abundance: -; j_gene: TRBJ2-7; d_gene: -; len: 12; CDR3aa: CASRQGPYEQYF; CDR3nt: TGTGCCAGCAGACAGGGCCCCTACGAGCAGTACTTC
v_gene: TRBV5-1; abundance: once; j_gene: TRBJ2-1; d_gene: TRBD2; len: 14; CDR3aa: CASSLPHPGGEQFF; CDR3nt: TGCGCCAGCAGCTTGCCCCACCCCGGGGGGGAGCAGTTCTTC
v_gene: TRBV3-1/TRBV3-2; abundance: -; j_gene: TRBJ2-1; d_gene: TRBD2; len: 15; CDR3aa: CASRLAGSSYNEQFF; CDR3nt: TGTGCCAGCAGACTAGCGGGTTCCTCCTACAATGAGCAGTTCTTC
v_gene: TRBV24-1; abundance: -; j_gene: TRBJ2-1; d_gene: -; len: 14; CDR3aa: CATSEAVRSTEQFF; CDR3nt: TGTGCCACCAGTGAGGCGGTCCGGTCTACTGAGCAGTTCTTC
v_gene: TRBV18; abundance: -; j_gene: TRBJ1-5; d_gene: -; len: 15; CDR3aa: CASSPPGATNQPQHF; CDR3nt: TGTGCCAGCTCACCACCTGGGGCTACCAATCAGCCCCAGCATTTT
v_gene: TRBV7-2; abundance: few; j_gene: TRBJ2-2; d_gene: -; len: 13; CDR3aa: CASSSYRTGELFF; CDR3nt: TGTGCCAGCAGCTCCTACAGGACCGGGGAGCTGTTTTTT
v_gene: TRBV30; abundance: -; j_gene: TRBJ1-2; d_gene: TRBD1; len: 14; CDR3aa: CAWRDRGHPGGYTF; CDR3nt: TGTGCCTGGAGGGACAGGGGGCATCCGGGTGGCTACACCTTC
v_gene: TRBV30; abundance: many; j_gene: TRBJ1-2; d_gene: -; len: 13; CDR3aa: CAWSVSQLYGYTF; CDR3nt: TGTGCCTGGAGTGTTTCACAGCTCTATGGCTACACCTTC
v_gene: TRBV30; abundance: few; j_gene: TRBJ1-1; d_gene: -; len: 15; CDR3aa: CAWSTYDRLNTEAFF; CDR3nt: TGTGCCTGGAGTACGTACGACAGGCTGAACACTGAAGCTTTCTTT
v_gene: TRBV28; abundance: -; j_gene: TRBJ2-7; d_gene: TRBD2; len: 15; CDR3aa: CASSLTSGAQYEQYF; CDR3nt: TGTGCCAGCAGCCTCACTAGCGGGGCACAGTACGAGCAGTACTTC
v_gene: TRBV14; abundance: -; j_gene: TRBJ2-1; d_gene: TRBD2; len: 16; CDR3aa: CASSQVDGRQYNEQFF; CDR3nt: TGTGCCAGCAGCCAAGTAGACGGGAGGCAGTACAATGAGCAGTTCTTC
v_gene: TRBV11-2; abundance: -; j_gene: TRBJ2-7; d_gene: -; len: 13; CDR3aa: CASSLGLTNEQYF; CDR3nt: TGTGCCAGCAGCTTAGGCCTTACTAACGAGCAGTACTTC
v_gene: TRBV6-6; abundance: -; j_gene: TRBJ2-7; d_gene: -; len: 12; CDR3aa: CATTGNSYEQYF; CDR3nt: TGTGCCACCACAGGGAACTCCTACGAGCAGTACTTC
v_gene: TRBV28; abundance: -; j_gene: TRBJ2-5; d_gene: -; len: 14; CDR3aa: CASSFEGGQETQYF; CDR3nt: TGTGCCAGCAGTTTCGAGGGTGGCCAAGAGACCCAGTACTTC
v_gene: TRBV9; abundance: -; j_gene: TRBJ2-2; d_gene: TRBD2; len: 16; CDR3aa: CASSVDPSGKTGELFF; CDR3nt: TGTGCCAGCAGCGTAGATCCTAGCGGAAAAACCGGGGAGCTGTTTTTT
v_gene: TRBV28; abundance: -; j_gene: TRBJ1-1; d_gene: -; len: 13; CDR3aa: CASSQYRNTEAFF; CDR3nt: TGTGCCAGCAGCCAATATAGGAACACTGAAGCTTTCTTT
v_gene: TRBV10-3; abundance: -; j_gene: TRBJ1-2; d_gene: -; len: 14; CDR3aa: CAISEEGGVYGYTF; CDR3nt: TGTGCCATCAGTGAAGAGGGTGGAGTCTATGGCTACACCTTC
v_gene: TRBV6-4; abundance: -; j_gene: TRBJ2-1; d_gene: TRBD2; len: 15; CDR3aa: CASSEASGTYNEQFF; CDR3nt: TGTGCCAGCAGTGAAGCTAGCGGGACTTACAATGAGCAGTTCTTC
v_gene: TRBV19; abundance: few; j_gene: TRBJ1-1; d_gene: -; len: 13; CDR3aa: CASSRPASRGAFF; CDR3nt: TGTGCCAGTAGTAGGCCGGCGTCCCGAGGGGCTTTCTTT
v_gene: TRBV6-5; abundance: once; j_gene: TRBJ1-6; d_gene: -; len: 13; CDR3aa: CASRRNPNSPLHF; CDR3nt: TGTGCCAGCAGGAGGAATCCAAATTCACCCCTCCACTTT
v_gene: TRBV14; abundance: once; j_gene: TRBJ2-3; d_gene: -; len: 12; CDR3aa: CASSPFLDTQYF; CDR3nt: TGTGCCAGCAGCCCCTTTTTAGATACGCAGTATTTT
v_gene: TRBV9; abundance: -; j_gene: TRBJ2-2; d_gene: -; len: 16; CDR3aa: CASSVGSTSIAGELFF; CDR3nt: TGTGCCAGCAGCGTAGGGTCGACTAGTATTGCCGGGGAGCTGTTTTTT